This TCR beta chain is drawn from a study of human T cells and chemical hapten exposure. Overall study: Patients' scalps got diphenylcyclopropenone weekly throughout the approximately 23-week study. Upper-back patch tests with 0.01% DPC were read at 6 days.

CDR3 size: 16 residues. CDR1 and CDR2 from the germline V gene are KGHDR and SFDVKD. With respect to this clonotype: A read error may produce the germline difference seen at one junction end.

TCRdb redid the calling of the RACE reads with MiXCR, one entry per CDR3 protein. The table records some 99,000 distinct CDR3 sequences, approximately 8.8% of them present only once. As for time point: patch test 2, 6 weeks after DPC sensitization. As to treatment: therapeutic diphenylcyclopropenone sensitization with weekly scalp DPC. The receptor was isolated from a middle-aged woman with alopecia areata. Some clones in this sample may be carry-over from other donors' samples. The sample was whole blood, taken in connection with sensitization to the hapten diphenylcyclopropenone (DPC). This rearrangement joins TRBV24-1 to TRBJ2-5; 7 nucleotides agree with TRBD1. The CDR3 DNA sequence: TGTGCCACCAGTGAACATACAGGGACAGACTACGAGACCCTGTACTTC. Encoded protein: CATSEHTGTDYETLYF.